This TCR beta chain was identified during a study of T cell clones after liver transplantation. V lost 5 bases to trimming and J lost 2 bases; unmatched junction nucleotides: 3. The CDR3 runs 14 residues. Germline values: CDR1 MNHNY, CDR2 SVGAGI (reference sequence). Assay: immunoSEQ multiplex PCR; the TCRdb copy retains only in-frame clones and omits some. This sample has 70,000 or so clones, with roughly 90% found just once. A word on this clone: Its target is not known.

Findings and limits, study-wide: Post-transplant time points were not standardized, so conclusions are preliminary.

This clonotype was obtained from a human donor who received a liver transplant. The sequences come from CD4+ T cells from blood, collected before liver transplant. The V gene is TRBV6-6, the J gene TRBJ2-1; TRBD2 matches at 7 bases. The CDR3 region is CASSPGLAYNEQFF. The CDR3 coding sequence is TGTGCCAGCAGTCCCGGACTAGCCTACAATGAGCAGTTCTTC.